A selection of T cell receptor beta chains follows, all from one sample in a study of blood T cell repertoires in COVID-19. The protocol was immunoSEQ multiplex PCR, while the TCRdb copy is restricted to in-frame clones and leaves out a portion. This sample has about 71,000 clones, with approximately 90% found just once. The sequenced sample was peripheral blood. The receptors come from a man between 45 and 60 years old with acute or convalescent COVID-19. CDR3s include the opening cysteine and the closing phenylalanine or tryptophan. Each record gives: J gene, V gene, D gene, clone size, CDR3 protein, CDR3 DNA. A D gene is named only where the DNA matches it firmly. Clone size is stated in some rows and not others, as once, few, many or a class when expanded.

TRBJ1-2 TRBV13 - - CASSFRDINQDGYTF TGTGCCAGCAGCTTCCGGGACATAAACCAGGACGGCTACACCTTC
TRBJ1-5 TRBV7-3 - once CASSLTDNQPQHF TGTGCCAGCAGCTTGACAGACAATCAGCCCCAGCATTTT
TRBJ2-7 TRBV28 - - CASMDPPKGLYEQYF TGTGCCAGCATGGATCCCCCCAAGGGGCTATACGAGCAGTACTTC
TRBJ1-5 TRBV24-1 - once CATSAPGQPQHF TGTGCCACCAGTGCCCCCGGTCAGCCCCAGCATTTT
TRBJ1-6 TRBV7-9 - - CASSSGESYNSPLHF TGTGCCAGCAGCTCAGGGGAGTCCTATAATTCACCCCTCCACTTT
TRBJ2-5 TRBV27 - - CASSAPRRGLQETQYF TGTGCCAGCAGTGCCCCCAGGCGGGGGCTCCAAGAGACCCAGTACTTC
TRBJ1-5 TRBV9 TRBD1 - CASSVGGGYDQPQHF TGTGCCAGCAGCGTAGGAGGGGGCTACGATCAGCCCCAGCATTTT
TRBJ1-5 TRBV7-2 - - CASSLDSGVGQPQHF TGTGCCAGCAGCTTAGATTCAGGGGTTGGTCAGCCCCAGCATTTT
TRBJ2-3 TRBV6-2/TRBV6-3 TRBD2 - CASSYGTAGATDTQYF TGTGCCAGCAGTTACGGTACGGCGGGAGCCACAGATACGCAGTATTTT
TRBJ1-4 TRBV30 TRBD1 - CAWSSWRDREKLFF TGTGCCTGGAGTTCGTGGAGGGACAGAGAAAAACTGTTTTTT
TRBJ1-3 TRBV9 - - CASSTSNSLSGNTIYF TGTGCCAGCAGCACTAGCAACAGCCTCTCTGGAAACACCATATATTTT
TRBJ1-5 TRBV28 - - CASNLPTGSYQPQHF TGTGCCAGCAACTTACCGACGGGATCCTATCAGCCCCAGCATTTT
TRBJ2-1 TRBV24-1 - - CATSDSGRDNNEQFF TGTGCCACCAGTGATTCGGGCAGGGACAACAATGAGCAGTTCTTC
TRBJ2-3 TRBV6-2/TRBV6-3 TRBD2 - CASSYLREAFGDTQYF TGTGCCAGCAGTTACTTACGGGAGGCCTTCGGAGATACGCAGTATTTT
TRBJ2-3 TRBV19 TRBD2 few CASSISGSLSTQYF TGTGCCAGTAGTATCAGCGGGAGCTTATCTACGCAGTATTTT
TRBJ2-3 TRBV4-3 - - CASSQDNLHSAADTQYF TGCGCCAGCAGCCAAGATAACCTTCACTCCGCCGCAGATACGCAGTATTTT
TRBJ2-3 TRBV7-2 TRBD2 - CASSFGLLAGGQSNTQYF TGTGCCAGCAGCTTCGGGCTGCTAGCGGGAGGTCAGAGTAATACGCAGTATTTT
TRBJ2-5 TRBV5-1 TRBD1 - CASSSTGTGNQETQYF TGCGCCAGCAGTTCTACCGGGACAGGAAACCAAGAGACCCAGTACTTC
TRBJ2-2 TRBV2 TRBD1 - CASSLTGGEGGTGELFF TGTGCCAGCAGCCTGACAGGGGGCGAGGGCGGAACCGGGGAGCTGTTTTTT
TRBJ1-1 TRBV7-9 - - CASSHTGGPRHTEAFF TGTGCCAGCAGCCACACCGGGGGGCCAAGACACACTGAAGCTTTCTTT
TRBJ2-1 TRBV6-1 TRBD2 - CASSELVPGLAGDDEQFF TGTGCCAGCAGTGAACTGGTCCCGGGACTAGCGGGAGATGATGAGCAGTTCTTC
TRBJ2-5 TRBV5-4 TRBD1 - CASSLTGTEETQYF TGTGCCAGCAGCTTGACCGGGACAGAAGAGACCCAGTACTTC
TRBJ2-2 TRBV7-9 - - CASSLSATDGELFF TGTGCCAGCAGCTTATCAGCGACAGACGGGGAGCTGTTTTTT